The clone carrying this TCR beta chain was picked up a small number of times. Its antigen is unidentified. This sample was taken from a study of T cell repertoires in cytomegalovirus infection. Turning to the study itself: An indication of both CMV infection and matching HLA type came from public TCR beta signatures. Study-wide points: Based on cumulative public TCR beta family frequency, carriers of CMV plus the relevant HLA were identified. CMV-specific TCR beta clonotypes restricted by HLA-C dominated the ex vivo response.

TCRdb analysed the reads with MiXCR anew, one entry per CDR3 protein. The sample holds some 600,000 distinct CDR3 sequences, 20% to 25% seen once. Sequenced input: CD8+ T cells from PBMCs. The receptor was isolated from a human donor in good health (CMV status not recorded). Some clones in this sample may be carry-over from other donors' samples.

The CDR3 DNA reads TGTGCCACCAGTGATTTGCGGGGGCTTTTCTTC. This gives the protein CATSDLRGLFF. The chain recombines TRBV24-1 with TRBJ2-1; D possibly matches TRBD1 or TRBD2 (6 bases each). Deletions cut 0 bases from V and 16 bases from J, with 9 bases between. The germline V gene encodes CDR1 KGHDR and CDR2 SFDVKD. CDR3 length: 11 amino acids.